The TCR beta chain described here comes from a study of control samples from healthy donors and cancer patients. The method was immunoSEQ multiplex PCR; TCRdb's version includes in-frame clones alone and lacks a portion of them. The data hold about 100,000 clones, with 80% to 95% observed a single time. The germline V gene encodes CDR1 ENHRY and CDR2 SYGVKD. V was clipped by 4 bases and J by 9 bases, with 16 bases between them. The CDR3 is made up of 15 amino acids. This clonotype was sampled from a human donor in good health. The donor label of this sample is uncertain. The sequenced sample consisted of blood. J is TRBJ1-6 and V is TRBV10-3, with D perhaps matching TRBD1 (5 bases). The CDR3 DNA reads as TGTGCCATCAGTGCCCTTTCGGACAACGGTTCACCCCTCCACTTT. Residues: CAISALSDNGSPLHF.